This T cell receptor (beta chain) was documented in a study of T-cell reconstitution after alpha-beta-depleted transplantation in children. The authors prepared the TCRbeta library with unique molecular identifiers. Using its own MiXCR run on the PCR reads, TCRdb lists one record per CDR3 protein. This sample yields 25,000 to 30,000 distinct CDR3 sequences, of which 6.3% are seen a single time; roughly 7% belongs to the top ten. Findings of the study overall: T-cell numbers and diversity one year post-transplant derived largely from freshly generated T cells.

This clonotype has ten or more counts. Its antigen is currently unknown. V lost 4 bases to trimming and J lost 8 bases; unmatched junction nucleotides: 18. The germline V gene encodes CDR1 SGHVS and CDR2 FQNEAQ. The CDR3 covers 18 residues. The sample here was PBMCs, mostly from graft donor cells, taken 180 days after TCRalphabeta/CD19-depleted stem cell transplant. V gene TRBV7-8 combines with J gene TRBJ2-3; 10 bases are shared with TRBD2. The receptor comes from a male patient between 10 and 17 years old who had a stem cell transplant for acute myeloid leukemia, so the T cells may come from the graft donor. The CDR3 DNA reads TGTGCCAGCAGCTCCCTTCCCTCGACTAGCGGGCTGGTGGGTACGCAGTATTTT. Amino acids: CASSSLPSTSGLVGTQYF.